This T cell receptor beta chain is from a study of T-cell reconstitution after alpha-beta-depleted transplantation in children. TCRbeta library construction was performed incorporating unique molecular identifiers. TCRdb re-derived calls from the PCR reads in MiXCR, one entry per CDR3 protein. The table has about 360,000 distinct CDR3 sequences, roughly 13% seen once. Sequenced here: PBMCs, sampled from the stem cell graft. The source of this sequence is a human donor who donated a stem cell graft to a child with Fanconi anemia.

CDR3: CASSPGPGDTEAFF. The CDR3 DNA sequence: TGTGCCAGCAGCCCCGGGCCCGGCGACACTGAAGCTTTCTTT. The chain is built from TRBV5-6 and TRBJ1-1; D is ambiguous. Germline values: CDR1 SGHDT, CDR2 YYEEEE. This CDR3 is 14 amino acids long. Trimming left V 4 bases short and J 3 bases short, with 13 bases between. Looking up the rest from reference TRBV5-6 and TRBJ1-1 gives the full variable domain: DAGVTQSPTHLIKTRGQQVTLRCSPKSGHDTVSWYQQALGQGPQFIFQYYEEEERQRGNFPDRFSGHQFPNYSSELNVNALLLGDSALYLCASSPGPGDTEAFFGQGTRLTVV.